This note documents a single T cell receptor (beta chain) sequence. The data were obtained in a study of CD8 T cells in Susac syndrome. For the study at large: There were six sequenced Susac syndrome patients with active disease and eight or nine in remission. When their blood was taken, patients with Susac syndrome were therapy-naive, taking corticosteroids, or taking intravenous immunoglobulin alone.

Reverse transcription of roughly 0.5 to 1 ug RNA was carried out with random hexamers. Amplification of TCR beta CDR3 spanned 54 Vbeta and 13 Jbeta via immunoSEQ multiplex PCR. TCRdb itself ran the immunoSEQ multiplex PCR reads through MiXCR, one entry per CDR3 protein. The sample lists 65,000 to 95,000 distinct CDR3 sequences, nearly 95% occurring once. Both CD4+ and CD8+ T cells were negatively isolated, and TEMRA cells underwent FACS enrichment. CDR3 length: 12 amino acids. V lost 5 bases, J lost 4 bases, and 9 bases lay in between. Germline-derived CDR1 and CDR2 are MNHNY and SVGAGI (reference sequence).

This clonotype originated in a human donor with Susac syndrome. The sequenced material came from CD8+ T cells from PBMCs. V and J are TRBV6-6 and TRBJ2-7; a possible D gene is TRBD1 (5 bases). The CDR3 DNA follows: TGTGCCAGCAGTCCGTCAGGGTACGAGCAGTACTTC. This translates into CASSPSGYEQYF.